A selection of T cell receptor beta chains follows, all from one sample in a study of blood T cell repertoires in COVID-19. TCRdb's table, derived via immunoSEQ multiplex PCR, lists solely in-frame clones and lacks some. Seen here are some 300,000 clones, about nine tenths observed once, and the top ten hold approximately 1.5%. The specimen was PBMCs or T cells enriched from blood (not recorded which). All receptors derive from a woman in her thirties or forties who had recovered from COVID-19. Each CDR3 is given with its conserved first and last residue. Each record gives: CDR3 DNA, CDR3 protein, V gene, D gene, clone size, J gene. A D gene is named only where the DNA matches it firmly. For some rows the clone size is stated as once, few or many, or as a class when expanded; others skip it.

TGTGCCAGCAGCTTAATTGTACAGGCGACAGATACGCAGTATTTT	CASSLIVQATDTQYF	TRBV7-3	-	-	TRBJ2-3
TGTGCCAGCATTCTCGGCGGGGGTCCAGATACGCAGTATTTT	CASILGGGPDTQYF	TRBV2	TRBD2	-	TRBJ2-3
TGTGCCAGCAGCCATTCGGGACAGGGTAATTCACCCCTCCACTTT	CASSHSGQGNSPLHF	TRBV16	TRBD1	-	TRBJ1-6
TGTGCCTGGAGTGTACCGCAGGGGCCCTCTGGCGATGGCTACACCTTC	CAWSVPQGPSGDGYTF	TRBV30	-	-	TRBJ1-2
TGCGCCAGCAGCCCACGGTTTGTAGGGGAAACTGAAGCTTTCTTT	CASSPRFVGETEAFF	TRBV5-1	-	-	TRBJ1-1
TGTGCCAGCAGCCTGCGTGTCGGGGGTACCCAAGAGACCCAGTACTTC	CASSLRVGGTQETQYF	TRBV5-8	-	-	TRBJ2-5
TGTGCCAGCACCCTATGGGGGGGTAGGGGAGCCACTGAAGCTTTCTTT	CASTLWGGRGATEAFF	TRBV7-9	-	-	TRBJ1-1
TGTGCCACCAGTGATCCCTCGGTCGGGACAGATACGCAGTATTTT	CATSDPSVGTDTQYF	TRBV24-1	-	-	TRBJ2-3
TGTGCCAGCAGCCTCCCCCCGGGCGGGAGGTCTGGCGAGCAGTACTTC	CASSLPPGGRSGEQYF	TRBV11-1	TRBD2	few	TRBJ2-7
TGTGCCAGCAGCTCCCACGGGACTAGCGGGAGGGAGCAGTTCTTC	CASSSHGTSGREQFF	TRBV7-2	TRBD2	-	TRBJ2-1
TGCGCCAGCAGCTCCTCACAGGGAGAGACTGAAGCTTTCTTT	CASSSSQGETEAFF	TRBV5-1	-	-	TRBJ1-1
TGTGCCAGCTCACCGCAGGGGGGAAACACCATATATTTT	CASSPQGGNTIYF	TRBV18	-	once	TRBJ1-3
TGTGCCAGAAGCCCGATACAAAGGAAACAGGGGTTTAATGAGCAGTTCTTC	CARSPIQRKQGFNEQFF	TRBV7-5	-	few	TRBJ2-1
TGTGCCAGCAGTTTAGCGCGGGAGCGCGAGCAGTACTTC	CASSLAREREQYF	TRBV12-3/TRBV12-4	TRBD2	-	TRBJ2-7
TGTGCCAGCAGTAAGGGGACTAGCGGGAGGGATCAAAGGAGGTTCTTC	CASSKGTSGRDQRRFF	TRBV27	TRBD2	-	TRBJ2-1